This T cell receptor (beta chain) was obtained from a study of shared clonotypes between healthy human individuals. V was shortened by 0 bases and J by 0 bases, with 8 bases between the two germline ends. From germline, CDR1 is MRHNA and CDR2 SNTAGT. This CDR3 has 16 amino acids. The data were produced by immunoSEQ multiplex PCR, yet TCRdb's version contains in-frame clones alone and is incomplete. The table records 2,500,000 or so clones, about 92% of them present only once. Sample: naive CD4+ T cells sorted from blood. Subset in this sample: CD45RA+ positively selected. The genes are TRBV6-4 and TRBJ2-2; D unresolved. The TCR comes from a man in his late teens or twenties in good health. CDR3 region: CASSDSPVSNTGELFF. As DNA, the CDR3 is TGTGCCAGCAGTGACTCCCCAGTATCGAACACCGGGGAGCTGTTTTTT.